What follows is one T cell receptor beta chain and its context. Around 1.9 micrograms of genomic DNA, which was extracted from cryopreserved PBMCs, served as the material used for the TCR beta libraries. Measured with immunoSEQ multiplex PCR; TCRdb has only the in-frame clones, and not every one. The sample lists 150,000 or so clones; about 79% were seen once. The data belong to a study of cytotoxic CD8 clonotypes in ibrutinib-treated CLL. Study-wide background: Researchers reported 11 to 12 relapsed/refractory and about 15 treatment-naive patients, 17 to 18 of them IGHV unmutated. Average yields of 255,043 productive templates and 80,000 to 100,000 productive rearrangements characterized the samples.

V was clipped by 4 bases and J by 6 bases, with 26 bases between them. CDR1 SGHRS and CDR2 YFSETQ come from the germline V gene. CDR3 length: 18 residues. This TCR was sampled from a human donor with chronic lymphocytic leukemia. The sample was PBMCs, taken after 12 months of ibrutinib treatment. The chain carries TRBV5-1 and TRBJ1-5; D gene unclear. The CDR3 nucleotides are TGCGCCAGCAGCCCCTACCCCCAGGCCCCTGAAATATTTCAGCCCCAGCATTTT. As protein: CASSPYPQAPEIFQPQHF.